This TCR beta chain was captured by sequencing in a study of a mutant IDH1 vaccine in newly diagnosed glioma (dated by TCRdb to 2020 to 2022). For the wider study: In the chemotherapy-containing groups, vaccination started alongside temozolomide cycles, whereas in patients who had radiotherapy alone it started 4-6 weeks after radiotherapy. Of the approximately 34 patients who were treated, around 60% were male and roughly 40% were female, and the mean age was about 37 years. For exploratory analyses, about 25 treated patients had longitudinal TCRB deep sequencing done wherever samples were available. Prior to enrollment, standard therapy consisting of radiotherapy alone, temozolomide alone, or radiochemotherapy with temozolomide had been administered to patients, with the combination being received by most patients. The week-35 safety follow-up was designated visit V12, and the week-47 end of study was designated visit V13. Peripheral blood was drawn at six visits: V03 (baseline), V05, V07, V10, V12 and V13.

The time point label corresponds to: week 47, end of study. Each vaccine dose, consisting of 300 ug of a 20-mer mutant IDH1 peptide in Montanide, was administered subcutaneously with topical imiquimod. Patients received eight vaccinations in weeks 1, 3, 5, 7, 11, 15, 19 and 23, corresponding to visits V03 through V10. All donors had newly diagnosed IDH1-mutant astrocytomas of WHO grade 3 or 4 that showed loss of nuclear ATRX. The samples were drawn from NOA16, a multicentre, single-arm, open-label phase I trial in Germany that tested a mutant IDH1 peptide vaccine in humans for the first time. Genomic DNA for TCRB sequencing was isolated from EDTA blood with the DNeasy Blood and Tissue Kit. Library construction relied on the immunoSEQ multiplex PCR assay. Rearranged TCR beta chain sequences were amplified using the hsTCRB Kit according to the manufacturer's protocol. TCRB libraries were sequenced on an Illumina MiSeq. Under the source paper's analysis protocol: The proprietary platform of the kit vendor was used for demultiplexing, trimming and gene mapping. The immuneACCESS repertoire file appears here via TCRdb, limited to in-frame rearrangements. These files lack a portion of the clones; in checked studies, under half of the deficit traces to unresolved V genes, and the cause of the others is not known. The V and J calls and clone size were taken over from that table, and D and trimming were inferred from the DNA. The sample contains over 30,000 clones, about 93% of them found a single time. Jointly, the top ten make up around 5% of the sample.

In regard to this clone: Its antigen has not been determined. Base quality data are lacking; no much larger clone is found one base away.

Inclusive of the bounding cysteine and phenylalanine, the CDR3 is 13 residues long. Of the read, only the CDR3 DNA is kept; its 39 bases are in frame from base 1. V is shortened by 4 bases, J by 9 bases, and the region joining them spans 15 bases. The germline V gene supplies CDR1 SGHTA and CDR2 FQGNSA. Results and caveats for the whole study, not just this receptor: Selection of PBMC samples for TCRB deep sequencing was based on availability. The authors noted that analyses of patient blood samples could not be reproduced because of sample limitations. Immune responses induced by the vaccine were seen in approximately 93% of patients across multiple MHC alleles. No apparent relationship was observed between pseudoprogression and alterations in the top peripheral T cell clonotypes detected by TCRB sequencing.

The chain is made from TRBV7-2 and TRBJ2-5, with TRBD2 perhaps the D gene, on 6 matching bases. The sequence was collected from a woman aged 40 to 50 with glioma. The material sequenced was PBMCs, taken from a glioma patient whose treatment included an IDH1 peptide vaccine. The CDR3 loop reads CASSSEGPMAQYF. The DNA sequence is as follows: TGTGCCAGCAGCTCGGAGGGACCCATGGCCCAGTACTTC.